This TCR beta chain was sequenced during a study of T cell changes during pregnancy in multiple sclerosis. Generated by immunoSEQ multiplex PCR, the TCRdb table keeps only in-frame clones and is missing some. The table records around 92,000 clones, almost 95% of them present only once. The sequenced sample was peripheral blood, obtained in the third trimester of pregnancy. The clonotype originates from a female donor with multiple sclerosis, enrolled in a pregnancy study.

The CDR3 here is CASSLVTGSYYEQYF. CDR3 sequence (DNA): TGTGCCAGCAGCTTAGTAACAGGGTCCTACTACGAGCAGTACTTC. The chain is built from TRBV7-8 and TRBJ2-7; TRBD1 is a possible D gene (6 bases). The germline CDR1 and CDR2 sequences are SGHVS and FQNEAQ. The CDR3 extends over 15 amino acids. V was clipped by 1 base and J by 3 bases, with 13 bases between them.